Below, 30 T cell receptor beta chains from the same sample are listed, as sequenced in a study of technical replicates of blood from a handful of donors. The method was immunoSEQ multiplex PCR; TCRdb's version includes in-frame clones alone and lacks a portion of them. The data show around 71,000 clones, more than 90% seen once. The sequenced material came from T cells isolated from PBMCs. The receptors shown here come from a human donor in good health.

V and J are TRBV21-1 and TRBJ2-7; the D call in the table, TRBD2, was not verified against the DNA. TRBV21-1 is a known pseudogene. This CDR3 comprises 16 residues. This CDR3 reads CASGFGTSGRIYEQYF. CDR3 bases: TGTGCCAGCGGATTCGGGACTAGCGGGAGGATCTACGAGCAGTACTTC.

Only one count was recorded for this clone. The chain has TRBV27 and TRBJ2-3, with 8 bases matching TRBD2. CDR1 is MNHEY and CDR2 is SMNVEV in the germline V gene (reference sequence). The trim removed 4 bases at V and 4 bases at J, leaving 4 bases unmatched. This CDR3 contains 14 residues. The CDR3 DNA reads TGTGCCAGCAGTTGGGGACTAGAGTCAGATACGCAGTATTTT. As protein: CASSWGLESDTQYF.

CDR3 protein: CSTGSYTEAFF. Here the CDR3 DNA reads TGCAGTACAGGGTCTTACACTGAAGCTTTCTTT. The chain recombines TRBV29-1 with TRBJ1-1; possible D gene TRBD1, 6 bases. The germline V gene has CDR1 SQVTM and CDR2 ANQGSEA. The CDR3 has 11 residues. The entire variable domain, with the rest obtained from reference TRBV29-1 and TRBJ1-1, is as follows: SAVISQKPSRDICQRGTSLTIQCQVDSQVTMMFWYRQQPGQSLTLIATANQGSEATYESGFVIDKFPISRPNLTFSTLTVSNMSPEDSSIYLCSTGSYTEAFFGQGTRLTVV.

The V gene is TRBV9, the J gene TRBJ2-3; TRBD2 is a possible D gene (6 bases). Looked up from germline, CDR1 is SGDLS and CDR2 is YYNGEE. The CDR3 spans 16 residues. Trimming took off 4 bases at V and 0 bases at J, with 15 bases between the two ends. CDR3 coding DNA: TGTGCCAGCAGCCCTTGGGGAGGAGAGAGCACAGATACGCAGTATTTT. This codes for CASSPWGGESTDTQYF.

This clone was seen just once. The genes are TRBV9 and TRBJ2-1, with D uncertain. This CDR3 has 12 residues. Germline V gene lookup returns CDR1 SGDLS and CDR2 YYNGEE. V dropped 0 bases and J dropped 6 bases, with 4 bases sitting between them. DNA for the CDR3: TGTGCCAGCAGCGTAGAGAGCAATGAGCAGTTCTTC. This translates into CASSVESNEQFF.

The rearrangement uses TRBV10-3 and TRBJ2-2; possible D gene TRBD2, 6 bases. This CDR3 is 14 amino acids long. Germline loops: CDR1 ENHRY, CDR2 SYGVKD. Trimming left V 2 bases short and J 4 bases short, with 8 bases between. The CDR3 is CAISEGEATGELFF. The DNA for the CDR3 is TGTGCCATCAGTGAGGGGGAGGCCACCGGGGAGCTGTTTTTT.

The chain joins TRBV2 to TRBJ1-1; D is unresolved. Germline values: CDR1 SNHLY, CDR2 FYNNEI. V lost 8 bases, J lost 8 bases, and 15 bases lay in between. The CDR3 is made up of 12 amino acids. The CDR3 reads CASSRVGTEAFF. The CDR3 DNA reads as TGTGCCAGCTCACGGGTGGGTACAGAAGCTTTCTTT.

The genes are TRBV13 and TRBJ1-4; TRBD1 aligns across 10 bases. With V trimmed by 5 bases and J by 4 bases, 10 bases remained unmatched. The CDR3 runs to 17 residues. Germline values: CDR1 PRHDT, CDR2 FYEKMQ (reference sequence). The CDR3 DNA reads TGTGCCAGCAGCCGACAGGGGGCCTTTGAGGGTAATGAAAAACTGTTTTTT. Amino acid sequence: CASSRQGAFEGNEKLFF.

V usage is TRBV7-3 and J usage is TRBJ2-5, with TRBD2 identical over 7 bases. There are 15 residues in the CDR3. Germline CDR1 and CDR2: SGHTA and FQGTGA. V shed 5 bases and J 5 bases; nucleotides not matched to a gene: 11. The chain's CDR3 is CASSPSRGSMETQYF. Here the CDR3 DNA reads TGTGCCAGCAGCCCCTCGCGCGGGAGTATGGAGACCCAGTACTTC.

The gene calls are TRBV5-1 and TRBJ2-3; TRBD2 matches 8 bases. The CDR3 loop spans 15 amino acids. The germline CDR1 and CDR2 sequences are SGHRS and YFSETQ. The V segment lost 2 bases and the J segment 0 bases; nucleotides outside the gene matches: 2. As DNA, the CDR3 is TGCGCCAGCAGCTTAGGCGGGAGGAGCACAGATACGCAGTATTTT. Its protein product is CASSLGGRSTDTQYF.

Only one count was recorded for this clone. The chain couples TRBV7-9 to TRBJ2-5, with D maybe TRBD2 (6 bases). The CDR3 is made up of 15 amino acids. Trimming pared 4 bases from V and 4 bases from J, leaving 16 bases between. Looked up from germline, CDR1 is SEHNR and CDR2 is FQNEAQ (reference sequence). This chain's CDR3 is CASSSPGVRVETQYF. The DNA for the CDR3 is TGTGCCAGCAGCTCCCCGGGGGTAAGGGTAGAGACCCAGTACTTC.

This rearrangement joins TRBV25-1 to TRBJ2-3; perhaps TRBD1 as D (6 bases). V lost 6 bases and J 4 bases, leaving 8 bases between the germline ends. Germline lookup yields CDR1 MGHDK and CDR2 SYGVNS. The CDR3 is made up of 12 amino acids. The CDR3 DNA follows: TGTGCCAGCAGCAGGGGCGCAGATACGCAGTATTTT. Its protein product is CASSRGADTQYF.

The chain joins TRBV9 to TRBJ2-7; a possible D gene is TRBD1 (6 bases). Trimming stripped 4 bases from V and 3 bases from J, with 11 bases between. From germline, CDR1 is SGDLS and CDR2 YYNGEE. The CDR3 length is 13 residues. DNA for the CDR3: TGTGCCAGCAGCCCGGGACAACACTACGAGCAGTACTTC. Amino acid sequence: CASSPGQHYEQYF. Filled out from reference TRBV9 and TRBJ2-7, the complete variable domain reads DSGVTQTPKHLITATGQRVTLRCSPRSGDLSVYWYQQSLDQGLQFLIQYYNGEERAKGNILERFSAQQFPDLHSELNLSSLELGDSALYFCASSPGQHYEQYFGPGTRLTVT.

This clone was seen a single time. CDR3 nucleotides: TGCGCCAGCAGCCAAGAAGGCGGCGGGACGATTTCCTACGAGCAGTACTTC. Protein sequence: CASSQEGGGTISYEQYF. The chain couples TRBV4-1 to TRBJ2-7; tentatively, D is TRBD2 (6 bases). This CDR3 has 17 residues. Germline CDR1 is MGHRA and CDR2 is YSYEKL. Trimming shortened V by 0 bases and J by 1 base, and 16 bases separated the two germline ends.

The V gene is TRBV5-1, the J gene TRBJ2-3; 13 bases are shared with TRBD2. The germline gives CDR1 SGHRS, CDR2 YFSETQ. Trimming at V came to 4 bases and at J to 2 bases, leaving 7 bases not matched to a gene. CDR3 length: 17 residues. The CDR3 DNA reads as TGCGCCAGCAGCGGGGGACTAGCGGGACAACTCACAGATACGCAGTATTTT. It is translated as CASSGGLAGQLTDTQYF.

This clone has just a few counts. CDR3 in amino acids: CASSGGTSGNVGEQFF. Written as DNA, the CDR3 is TGTGCCAGCAGCGGGGGTACTAGCGGGAACGTTGGTGAGCAGTTCTTC. The chain carries TRBV9 and TRBJ2-1; TRBD2 matches 10 bases. Trimming cost V 3 bases and J 9 bases; bases outside gene matches: 12. This CDR3 spans 16 amino acids. Germline CDR1 reads SGDLS; CDR2 reads YYNGEE.

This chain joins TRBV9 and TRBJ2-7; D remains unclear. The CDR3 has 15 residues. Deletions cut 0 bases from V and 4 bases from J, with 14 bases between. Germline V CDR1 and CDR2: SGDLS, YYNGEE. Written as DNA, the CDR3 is TGTGCCAGCAGCGTAGATCTGGCCTCCATGTACGAGCAGTACTTC. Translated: CASSVDLASMYEQYF.

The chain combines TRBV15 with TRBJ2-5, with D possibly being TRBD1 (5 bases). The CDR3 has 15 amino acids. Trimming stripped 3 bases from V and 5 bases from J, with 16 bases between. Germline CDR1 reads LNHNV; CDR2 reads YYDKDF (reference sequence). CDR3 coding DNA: TGTGCCACCAGCAGGCCGTCCAGGGTTCAGGAGACCCAGTACTTC. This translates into CATSRPSRVQETQYF.

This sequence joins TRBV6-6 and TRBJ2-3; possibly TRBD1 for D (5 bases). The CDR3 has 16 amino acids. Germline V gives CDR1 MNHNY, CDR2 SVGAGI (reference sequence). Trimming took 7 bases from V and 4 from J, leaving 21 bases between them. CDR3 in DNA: TGTGCCAGCACCTTGACAGCAAGTTCCCCCGCAGATACGCAGTATTTT. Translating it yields CASTLTASSPADTQYF.

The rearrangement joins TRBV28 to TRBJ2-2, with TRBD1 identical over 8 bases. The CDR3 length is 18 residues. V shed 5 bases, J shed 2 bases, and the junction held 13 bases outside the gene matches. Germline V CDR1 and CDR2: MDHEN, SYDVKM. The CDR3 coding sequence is TGTGCCAGCAGTCCGCCCTTGGACAGGGATGATAACACCGGGGAGCTGTTTTTT. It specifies CASSPPLDRDDNTGELFF.

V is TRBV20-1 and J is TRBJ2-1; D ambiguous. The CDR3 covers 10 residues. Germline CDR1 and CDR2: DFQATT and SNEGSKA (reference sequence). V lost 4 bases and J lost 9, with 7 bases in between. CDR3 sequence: CSAKLGEQFF. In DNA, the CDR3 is TGCAGTGCTAAACTTGGTGAGCAGTTCTTC.

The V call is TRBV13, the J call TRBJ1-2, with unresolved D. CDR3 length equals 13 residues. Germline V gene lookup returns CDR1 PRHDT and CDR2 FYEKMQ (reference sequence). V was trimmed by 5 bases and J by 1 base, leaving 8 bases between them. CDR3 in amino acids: CASSPQDNYGYTF. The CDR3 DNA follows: TGTGCCAGCAGCCCTCAGGATAACTATGGCTACACCTTC.

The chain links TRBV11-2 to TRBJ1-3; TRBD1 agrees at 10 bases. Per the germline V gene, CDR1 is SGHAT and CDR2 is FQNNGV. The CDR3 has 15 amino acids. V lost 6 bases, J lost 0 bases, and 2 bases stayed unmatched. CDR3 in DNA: TGTGCCAGCAGGACAGGGGGCCACTCTGGAAACACCATATATTTT. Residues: CASRTGGHSGNTIYF.

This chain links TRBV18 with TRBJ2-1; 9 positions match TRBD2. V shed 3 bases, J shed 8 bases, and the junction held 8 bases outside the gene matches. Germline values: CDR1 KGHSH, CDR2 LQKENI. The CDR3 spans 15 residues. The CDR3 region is CASSPVAGVFDEQFF. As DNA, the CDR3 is TGTGCCAGCTCACCGGTAGCGGGAGTCTTCGATGAGCAGTTCTTC.

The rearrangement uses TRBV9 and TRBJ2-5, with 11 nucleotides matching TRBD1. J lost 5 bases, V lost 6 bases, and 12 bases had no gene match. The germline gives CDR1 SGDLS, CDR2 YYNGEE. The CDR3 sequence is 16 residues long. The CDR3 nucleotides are TGTGCCAGCAACTCCGGGACAGGGGGTGATCTCGAGACCCAGTACTTC. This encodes CASNSGTGGDLETQYF.

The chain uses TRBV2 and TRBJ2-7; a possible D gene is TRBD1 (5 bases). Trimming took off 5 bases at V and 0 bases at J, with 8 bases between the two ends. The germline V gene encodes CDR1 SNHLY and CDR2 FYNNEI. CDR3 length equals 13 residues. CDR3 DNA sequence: TGTGCCAGCAGTCCCGGACACTCCTACGAGCAGTACTTC. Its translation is CASSPGHSYEQYF.

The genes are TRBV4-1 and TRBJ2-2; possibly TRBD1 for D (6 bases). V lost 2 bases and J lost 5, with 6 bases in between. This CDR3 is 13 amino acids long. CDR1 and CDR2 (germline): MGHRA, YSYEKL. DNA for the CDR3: TGCGCCAGCAGCCAAACAGGGACCGGGGAGCTGTTTTTT. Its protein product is CASSQTGTGELFF.

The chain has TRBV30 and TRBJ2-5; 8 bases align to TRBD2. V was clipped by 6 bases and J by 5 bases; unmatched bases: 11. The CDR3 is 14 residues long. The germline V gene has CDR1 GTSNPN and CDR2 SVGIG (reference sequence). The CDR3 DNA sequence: TGTGCCTGTTCTTTAGCGGGATCGGCGGAGACCCAGTACTTC. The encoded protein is CACSLAGSAETQYF.

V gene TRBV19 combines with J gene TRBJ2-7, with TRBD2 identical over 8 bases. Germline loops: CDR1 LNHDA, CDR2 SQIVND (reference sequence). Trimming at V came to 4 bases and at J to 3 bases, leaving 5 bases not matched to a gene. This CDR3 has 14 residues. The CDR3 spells CASSRTSLFYEQYF. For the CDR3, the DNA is TGTGCCAGTAGTAGGACTAGCTTATTCTACGAGCAGTACTTC.

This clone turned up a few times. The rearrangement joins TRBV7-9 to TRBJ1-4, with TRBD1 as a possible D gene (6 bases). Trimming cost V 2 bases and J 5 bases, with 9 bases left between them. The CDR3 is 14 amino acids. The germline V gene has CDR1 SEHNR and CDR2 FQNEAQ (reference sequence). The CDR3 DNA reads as TGTGCCAGCAGCTTAATGGGGGCCAATGAAAAACTGTTTTTT. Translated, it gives CASSLMGANEKLFF.